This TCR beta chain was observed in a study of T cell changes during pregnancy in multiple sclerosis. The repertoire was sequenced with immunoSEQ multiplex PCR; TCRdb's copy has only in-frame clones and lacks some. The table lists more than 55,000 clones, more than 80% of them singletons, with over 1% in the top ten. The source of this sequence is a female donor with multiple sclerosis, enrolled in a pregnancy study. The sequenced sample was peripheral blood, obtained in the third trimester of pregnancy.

This CDR3 reads CASSFRSVSNTEAFF. The CDR3 DNA is TGTGCCAGCAGTTTCCGAAGCGTATCGAACACTGAAGCTTTCTTT. The chain has TRBV27 and TRBJ1-1, with D hard to call. V lost 3 bases and J 1 base, leaving 12 bases between the germline ends. The CDR3 is 15 amino acids. Per germline, CDR1 MNHEY and CDR2 SMNVEV (reference sequence).